This is a list of T cell receptor beta chains from one sample in a study of blood T cell repertoires in COVID-19. Using immunoSEQ multiplex PCR, the repertoire was profiled, and TCRdb retains in-frame clones only, with some absent. Among more than 150,000 clones listed, over 80% were seen once. The specimen was peripheral blood. These receptors originate from a man between 65 and 85 years old who had recovered from COVID-19. The CDR3 runs from the conserved cysteine through the conserved F or W. The order of the fields is CDR3 DNA, CDR3 protein, clone size, V gene, D gene, CDR3 length, J gene. D genes are given only for firm matches. Expanded clones get a size class; other rows say once, few or many, or leave the size out.

CDR3 DNA: TGTGCCAGCTCACCACAGGACAGTAAAAGCGGTGGCTACACCTTC
CDR3 protein: CASSPQDSKSGGYTF
clone size: NA
V gene: TRBV18
D gene: NA
CDR3 length: 15
J gene: TRBJ1-2

CDR3 DNA: TGTGCCAGCAGCCCGGGACAGGGGAGAAATCAGCCCCAGCATTTT
CDR3 protein: CASSPGQGRNQPQHF
clone size: NA
V gene: TRBV9
D gene: TRBD1
CDR3 length: 15
J gene: TRBJ1-5

CDR3 DNA: TGTGCCAGCTCCCCTCCAGTGAACACCGGGGAGCTGTTTTTT
CDR3 protein: CASSPPVNTGELFF
clone size: NA
V gene: TRBV3-1/TRBV3-2
D gene: NA
CDR3 length: 14
J gene: TRBJ2-2

CDR3 DNA: TGTGCCAGCAGCCAAGGAAGGGCGGGACTAGCGAACACCGGGGAGCTGTTTTTT
CDR3 protein: CASSQGRAGLANTGELFF
clone size: NA
V gene: TRBV4-2
D gene: TRBD2
CDR3 length: 18
J gene: TRBJ2-2

CDR3 DNA: TGTGCCAGCAGGACAGAAAATAATTCACCCCTCCACTTT
CDR3 protein: CASRTENNSPLHF
clone size: NA
V gene: TRBV3-1/TRBV3-2
D gene: NA
CDR3 length: 13
J gene: TRBJ1-6

CDR3 DNA: TGTGCTAGTGGTCCGGCGTTCGCGACAGGGGACACCGGGGAGCTGTTTTTT
CDR3 protein: CASGPAFATGDTGELFF
clone size: NA
V gene: TRBV12-5
D gene: TRBD1
CDR3 length: 17
J gene: TRBJ2-2

CDR3 DNA: TGTGCCAGCAGTTTATCGCGGAATGGGAATGAAAAACTGTTTTTT
CDR3 protein: CASSLSRNGNEKLFF
clone size: once
V gene: TRBV27
D gene: NA
CDR3 length: 15
J gene: TRBJ1-4

CDR3 DNA: TGTGCCACCAGCATTCCCGGACAGCCTGCTAACTATGGCTACACCTTC
CDR3 protein: CATSIPGQPANYGYTF
clone size: once
V gene: TRBV15
D gene: NA
CDR3 length: 16
J gene: TRBJ1-2

CDR3 DNA: TGTGCTGCGAGGGACACCGTGAACACTGAAGCTTTCTTT
CDR3 protein: CAARDTVNTEAFF
clone size: NA
V gene: TRBV6-5
D gene: NA
CDR3 length: 13
J gene: TRBJ1-1

CDR3 DNA: TGTGCCAGCAGCGCTGGACAGGTTACAGATACGCAGTATTTT
CDR3 protein: CASSAGQVTDTQYF
clone size: NA
V gene: TRBV9
D gene: TRBD1
CDR3 length: 14
J gene: TRBJ2-3